This T cell receptor (beta chain) was captured by sequencing in a study of vaccination effects on CD4 cells after COVID-19. Study background: Post-vaccine sampling occurred a median 72 days after the second dose. Overall study findings and caveats: Vaccine-induced clones in healthy vaccinees cross-reacted with common cold coronaviruses in only 1 of 255 cases. Infection-derived and vaccine-derived clones contracted markedly late after vaccination. Recruitment yielded few convalescent patients, and the study had no early post-infection timepoints.

The CDR3 totals 17 residues. The germline V gene encodes CDR1 LGHDT and CDR2 YNNKEL (reference sequence). J lost 1 base, V lost 4 bases, and 8 bases had no gene match. Notes on this clone: Antigen unknown.

Antigen-specific CD4+ T cells were first expanded with viral peptide pools by the ViraFEST assay and only then sequenced. The authors isolated CD4+ T cells after 10 days of culture. Participants were vaccinated with two doses of either the BNT162b2 or mRNA-1273 vaccine. The repertoire was sequenced with immunoSEQ multiplex PCR; TCRdb's copy has only in-frame clones and lacks some. The sample comprises under 85,000 clones, over 70% of which are singletons, and around 1.1% rests with the top ten. This sample comprised CD4+ T cells from PBMCs cultured with HCoV-OC43 spike peptides, obtained after COVID-19 vaccination. Subset defined: HCoV-OC43 spike overlapping peptide pool stimulation. This sequence joins TRBV3-1 (or the pseudogene TRBV3-2) and TRBJ1-5, with 9 positions matching TRBD1. The receptor was derived from a human donor who received a COVID-19 vaccine. CDR3 sequence reads: CASSPGQGVWSNQPQHF. Here the CDR3 DNA reads TGTGCCAGCAGCCCGGGACAGGGTGTTTGGAGCAATCAGCCCCAGCATTTT.